What follows are 11 T cell receptor beta chains derived from one specimen sequenced in a study of identical twins. TCRdb called the 5' RACE reads again in MiXCR, with one record for every CDR3 protein. The sample lists 1,800,000 or so distinct CDR3 sequences; roughly 35% were seen once. The specimen sequenced was cord blood. All receptors come from a newborn girl in good health.

This clonotype was picked up many times. The chain joins TRBV7-2 to TRBJ1-2; 10 positions match TRBD1. Germline V gene data show CDR1 as SGHTA and CDR2 as FQGNSA. This CDR3 is built from 16 residues. The V and J ends lost 5 bases and 0 bases, in that order; junction bases with no gene match: 6. The CDR3 nucleotides are TGTGCCAGCAGCACAACCGGGACAGGGGCTAACTATGGCTACACCTTC. This gives the protein CASSTTGTGANYGYTF.

The chain is built from TRBV6-1 and TRBJ1-4; a possible D gene is TRBD1 (6 bases). Germline CDR1 MNHNS, CDR2 SASEGT. This CDR3 comprises 15 residues. Trimming shortened V by 3 bases and J by 3 bases, and 11 bases separated the two germline ends. The CDR3 DNA reads TGTGCCAGCAGTGATACAGGGAGGCCTAATGAAAAACTGTTTTTT. It yields the protein CASSDTGRPNEKLFF.

There are many counts of this clonotype. The V call is TRBV6-1, the J call TRBJ2-1; 8 positions match TRBD1. J lost 5 bases, V lost 8 bases, and 2 bases had no gene match. This CDR3 is 12 amino acids long. CDR1 and CDR2 from the germline V gene are MNHNS and SASEGT. In nucleotides, the CDR3 is TGTGCCAGCCGGGACAGGAACAATGAGCAGTTCTTC. This gives the protein CASRDRNNEQFF.

DNA for the CDR3: TGTGCCACCAGCAGATTAGCGGGCCATTACAATGAGCAGTTCTTC. Its translation: CATSRLAGHYNEQFF. This sequence joins TRBV15 and TRBJ2-1; 7 bases match TRBD2. V shed 2 bases, J shed 4 bases, and the junction held 5 bases outside the gene matches. The germline CDR1 and CDR2 sequences are LNHNV and YYDKDF (reference sequence). CDR3 size: 15 residues.

The V gene is TRBV30, the J gene TRBJ2-4; D is undetermined. The V gene lost 1 base and the J gene lost 12 bases, with 13 bases spanning the gap. This CDR3 is built from 12 residues. CDR1 and CDR2 (germline): GTSNPN, SVGIG (reference sequence). The CDR3 protein is CAWSGSSGSQYF. CDR3 in DNA: TGTGCCTGGAGTGGTTCAAGTGGTAGTCAGTACTTC.

This clonotype was detected many times. The junction shows a germline mismatch at one end, possibly a read error. The chain links TRBV28 to TRBJ1-2; no definite D call. CDR1 and CDR2 (germline): MDHEN, SYDVKM. CDR3 length: 12 amino acids. The CDR3 sequence is CASSLLNYGYTF. For the CDR3, the DNA is TGCGCCAGCAGTCTTCTTAACTATGGCTACACCTTC.

This chain uses TRBV19 with TRBJ2-2; TRBD1 might be the D (6 bases). The CDR3 extends over 15 amino acids. Germline assignment: CDR1 LNHDA and CDR2 SQIVND (reference sequence). The germline V and J ends were trimmed by 4 bases and 2 bases, with 11 bases remaining between them. The CDR3 DNA is TGTGCCAGTAGTACCGGACAGCTTAACACCGGGGAGCTGTTTTTT. It is translated as CASSTGQLNTGELFF.

This clonotype was detected a few times. The genes are TRBV27 and TRBJ1-2, with D possibly being TRBD1 (5 bases). Germline-derived CDR1 and CDR2 are MNHEY and SMNVEV (reference sequence). V gave up 8 bases and J gave up 2 bases, with 21 bases separating them. This CDR3 is built from 16 residues. This CDR3 reads CASGLKRQFPNYGYTF. The CDR3 DNA reads TGTGCCAGCGGACTAAAAAGACAGTTCCCGAACTATGGCTACACCTTC.

This clonotype was found a few times. The J gene is TRBJ2-4, the V gene TRBV6-5, with TRBD1 matching over 10 bases. V was pared by 1 base and J by 0 bases, with 0 bases of the junction left unmatched. CDR1 MNHEY and CDR2 SVGAGI come from the germline V gene. CDR3 length: 16 residues. DNA of the CDR3: TGTGCCAGCAGTTACTGGACAGGGGGAGCCAAAAACATTCAGTACTTC. Its protein product is CASSYWTGGAKNIQYF.

This clonotype was observed a few times. This rearrangement joins TRBV28 to TRBJ1-5, with 7 bases matching TRBD1. Germline trimming cut 4 bases from V and 0 bases from J; bases unmatched to any gene: 3. This CDR3 contains 15 residues. Germline assignment: CDR1 MDHEN and CDR2 SYDVKM. The CDR3 sequence is CASSYQGVSNQPQHF. CDR3 bases: TGTGCCAGCAGTTATCAGGGGGTTAGCAATCAGCCCCAGCATTTT.

V and J are TRBV7-2 and TRBJ2-2, with 13 bases identical to TRBD2. Germline-derived CDR1 and CDR2 are SGHTA and FQGNSA. The CDR3 consists of 16 residues. The V and J ends lost 1 base and 6 bases, in that order; junction bases with no gene match: 2. CDR3 in DNA: TGTGCCAGCAGCTTAGTCGGACTAGCGGGAGCCGGGGAGCTGTTTTTT. Protein product: CASSLVGLAGAGELFF.